This TCR beta chain came from a study of T cells after yellow fever vaccination. Study-wide context: It was SMART-Seq v4 Ultra Low Input that prepared the fractions with low cell numbers. The study, taken as a whole, reports: Within FACS-sorted repertoires, abundant clonotypes contaminating from the bulk population could be present.

Only a few counts were recorded for this clonotype. Its specificity is unknown. TCRdb ran MiXCR on the 5' RACE reads and lists one entry per CDR3 protein. This table holds nearly 550,000 distinct CDR3 sequences, 15% to 20% found once. This CDR3 region has 12 residues. V lost 1 base and J 14 bases, leaving 12 bases between the germline ends. Source: PBMCs, taken 15 days after the yellow fever booster vaccination. The rearrangement links TRBV12-3 or TRBV12-4 to TRBJ2-1; possibly TRBD1 for D (6 bases). This TCR derives from a man between 25 and 39 years old who received the YFV17D yellow fever vaccine. The CDR3 reads CASSLGQGMEFF. In DNA, the CDR3 is TGTGCCAGCAGTTTAGGGCAGGGGATGGAGTTCTTC.